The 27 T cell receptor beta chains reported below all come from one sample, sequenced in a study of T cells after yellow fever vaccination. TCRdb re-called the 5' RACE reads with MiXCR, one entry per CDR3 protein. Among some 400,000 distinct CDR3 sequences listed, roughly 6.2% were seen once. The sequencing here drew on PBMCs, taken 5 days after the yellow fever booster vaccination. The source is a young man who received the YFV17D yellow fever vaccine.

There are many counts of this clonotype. The CDR3 nucleotides read TGTGCCAGCACCTACCTTGGGGGAGGCGAGACCCAGTACTTC. It translates to CASTYLGGGETQYF. This chain connects TRBV12-3 or TRBV12-4 to TRBJ2-5; D is possibly TRBD2 (6 bases). The V gene lost 7 bases and the J gene lost 5 bases, with 17 bases spanning the gap. CDR3 size: 14 residues.

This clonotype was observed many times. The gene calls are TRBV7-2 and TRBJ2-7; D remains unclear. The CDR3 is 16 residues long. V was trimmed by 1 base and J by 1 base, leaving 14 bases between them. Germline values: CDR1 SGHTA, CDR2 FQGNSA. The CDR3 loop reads CASSLDAENFSYEQYF. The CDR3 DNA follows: TGTGCCAGCAGCTTAGATGCTGAAAACTTTTCCTACGAGCAGTACTTC. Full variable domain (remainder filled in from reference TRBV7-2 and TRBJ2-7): GAGVSQSPSNKVTEKGKDVELRCDPISGHTALYWYRQSLGQGLEFLIYFQGNSAPDKSGLPSDRFSAERTGGSVSTLTIQRTQQEDSAVYLCASSLDAENFSYEQYFGPGTRLTVT.

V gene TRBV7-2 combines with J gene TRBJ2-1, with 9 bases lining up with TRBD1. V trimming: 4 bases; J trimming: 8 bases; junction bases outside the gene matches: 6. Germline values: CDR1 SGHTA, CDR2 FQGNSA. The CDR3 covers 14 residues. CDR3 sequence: CASSSRQGGDEQFF. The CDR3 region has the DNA TGTGCCAGCAGCTCGAGACAGGGGGGGGATGAGCAGTTCTTC.

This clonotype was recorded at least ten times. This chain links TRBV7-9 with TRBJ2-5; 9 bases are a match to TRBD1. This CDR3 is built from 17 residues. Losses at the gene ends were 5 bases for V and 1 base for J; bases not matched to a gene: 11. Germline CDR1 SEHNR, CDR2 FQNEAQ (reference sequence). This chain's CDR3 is CASSTSPGTGLQETQYF. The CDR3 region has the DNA TGTGCCAGCAGCACCTCCCCCGGGACAGGGCTCCAAGAGACCCAGTACTTC.

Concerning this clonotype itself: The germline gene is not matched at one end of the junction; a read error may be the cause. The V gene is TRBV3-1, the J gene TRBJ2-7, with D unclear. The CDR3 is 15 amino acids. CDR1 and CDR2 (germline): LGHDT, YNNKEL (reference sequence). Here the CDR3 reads CACSQTTTPSYEQYF. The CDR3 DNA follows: TGTGCCTGCAGCCAAACGACAACTCCCTCCTACGAGCAGTACTTC.

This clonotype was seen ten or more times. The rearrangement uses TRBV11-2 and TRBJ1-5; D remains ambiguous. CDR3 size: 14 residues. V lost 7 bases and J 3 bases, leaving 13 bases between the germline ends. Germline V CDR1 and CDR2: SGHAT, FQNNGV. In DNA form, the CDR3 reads TGTGCCAGCATCCTTAGCAGGTACAATCAGCCCCAGCATTTT. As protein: CASILSRYNQPQHF.

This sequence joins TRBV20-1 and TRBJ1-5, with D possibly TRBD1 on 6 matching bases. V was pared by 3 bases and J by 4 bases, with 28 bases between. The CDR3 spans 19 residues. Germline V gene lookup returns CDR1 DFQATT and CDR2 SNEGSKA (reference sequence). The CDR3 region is CSASPTGRKLSGRNQPQHF. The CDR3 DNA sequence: TGCAGTGCTAGTCCCACAGGGAGGAAACTTTCGGGACGAAATCAGCCCCAGCATTTT.

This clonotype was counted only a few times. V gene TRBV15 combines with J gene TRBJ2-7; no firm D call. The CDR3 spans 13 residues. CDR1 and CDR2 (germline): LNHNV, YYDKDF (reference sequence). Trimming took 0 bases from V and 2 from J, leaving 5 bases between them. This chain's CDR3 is CATSRDTPYEQYF. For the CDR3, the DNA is TGTGCCACCAGCAGAGACACTCCCTACGAGCAGTACTTC.

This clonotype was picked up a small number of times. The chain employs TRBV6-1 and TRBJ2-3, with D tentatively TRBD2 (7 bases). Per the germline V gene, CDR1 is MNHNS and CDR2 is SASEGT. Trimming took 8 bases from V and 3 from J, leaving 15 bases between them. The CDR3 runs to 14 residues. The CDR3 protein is CASSRGGKTDTQYF. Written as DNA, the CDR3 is TGTGCCAGCTCAAGGGGGGGCAAAACAGATACGCAGTATTTT.

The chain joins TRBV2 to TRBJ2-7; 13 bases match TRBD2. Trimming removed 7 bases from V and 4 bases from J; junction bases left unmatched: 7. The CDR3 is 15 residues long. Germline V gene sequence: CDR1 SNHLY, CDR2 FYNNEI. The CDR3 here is CASTTSGRAHYEQYF. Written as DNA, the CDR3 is TGTGCCAGCACAACTAGCGGGAGGGCACATTACGAGCAGTACTTC.

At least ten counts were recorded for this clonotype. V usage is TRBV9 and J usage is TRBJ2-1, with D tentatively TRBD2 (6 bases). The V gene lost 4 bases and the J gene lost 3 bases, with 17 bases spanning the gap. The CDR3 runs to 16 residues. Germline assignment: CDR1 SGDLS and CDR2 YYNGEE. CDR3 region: CASSPQSGGNYNEQFF. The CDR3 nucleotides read TGTGCCAGCAGCCCCCAGTCAGGAGGGAACTACAATGAGCAGTTCTTC. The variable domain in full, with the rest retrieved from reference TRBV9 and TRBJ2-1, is DSGVTQTPKHLITATGQRVTLRCSPRSGDLSVYWYQQSLDQGLQFLIQYYNGEERAKGNILERFSAQQFPDLHSELNLSSLELGDSALYFCASSPQSGGNYNEQFFGPGTRLTVL.

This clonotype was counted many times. CDR3 in DNA: TGTGCCAGCCGTTGGGCCGGGTACAATGAGCAGTTCTTC. Amino acid sequence: CASRWAGYNEQFF. V usage is TRBV7-9 and J usage is TRBJ2-1; D gene ambiguous. Germline assignment: CDR1 SEHNR and CDR2 FQNEAQ (reference sequence). The CDR3 totals 13 residues. V lost 8 bases and J 4 bases, leaving 12 bases between the germline ends.

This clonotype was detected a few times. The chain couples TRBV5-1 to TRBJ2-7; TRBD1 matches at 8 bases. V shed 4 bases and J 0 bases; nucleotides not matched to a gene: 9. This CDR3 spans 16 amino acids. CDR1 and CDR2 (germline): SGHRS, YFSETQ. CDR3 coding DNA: TGCGCCAGCAGCCCAACACCGGGACAGGACTCCTACGAGCAGTACTTC. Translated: CASSPTPGQDSYEQYF.

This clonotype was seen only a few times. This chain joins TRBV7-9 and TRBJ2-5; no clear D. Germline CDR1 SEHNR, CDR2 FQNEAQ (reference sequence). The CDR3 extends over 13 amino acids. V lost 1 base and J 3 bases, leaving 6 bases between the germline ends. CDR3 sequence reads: CASSLVAEETQYF. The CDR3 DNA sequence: TGTGCCAGCAGCTTAGTAGCAGAAGAGACCCAGTACTTC.

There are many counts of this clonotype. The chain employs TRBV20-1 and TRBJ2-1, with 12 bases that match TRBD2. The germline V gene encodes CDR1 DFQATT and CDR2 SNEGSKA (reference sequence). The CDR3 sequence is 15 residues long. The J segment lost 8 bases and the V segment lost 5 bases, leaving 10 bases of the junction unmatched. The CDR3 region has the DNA TGCAGTGCTTGGAAGTTGACTAGCGGGAGAGATGAGCAGTTCTTC. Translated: CSAWKLTSGRDEQFF.

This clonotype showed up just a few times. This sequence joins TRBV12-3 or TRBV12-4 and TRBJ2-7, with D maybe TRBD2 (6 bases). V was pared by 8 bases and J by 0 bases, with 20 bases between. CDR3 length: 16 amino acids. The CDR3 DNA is TGTGCCAGCCACCCTCACCGGGACTCCTACTCCTACGAGCAGTACTTC. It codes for CASHPHRDSYSYEQYF.

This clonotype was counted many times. The CDR3 DNA is TGTGCCAGCAGCCACCAAACCCCCCATGGCTACACCTTC. It specifies CASSHQTPHGYTF. The chain couples TRBV3-1 to TRBJ1-2; D uncertain. The CDR3 has 13 residues. Trimming removed 3 bases from V and 6 bases from J, with 11 bases in between. CDR1 is LGHDT and CDR2 is YNNKEL in the germline V gene (reference sequence). Together with reference TRBV3-1 and TRBJ1-2, the CDR3 gives the full variable domain: DTAVSQTPKYLVTQMGNDKSIKCEQNLGHDTMYWYKQDSKKFLKIMFSYNNKELIINETVPNRFSPKSPDKAHLNLHINSLELGDSAVYFCASSHQTPHGYTFGSGTRLTVV.

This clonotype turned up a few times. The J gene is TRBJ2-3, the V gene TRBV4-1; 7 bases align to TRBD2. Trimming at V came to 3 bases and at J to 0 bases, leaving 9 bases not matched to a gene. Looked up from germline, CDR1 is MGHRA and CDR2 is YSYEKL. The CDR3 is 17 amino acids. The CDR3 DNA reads TGCGCCAGCAGCCAGCCCCCCGGACTAGTCAGCACAGATACGCAGTATTTT. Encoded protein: CASSQPPGLVSTDTQYF.

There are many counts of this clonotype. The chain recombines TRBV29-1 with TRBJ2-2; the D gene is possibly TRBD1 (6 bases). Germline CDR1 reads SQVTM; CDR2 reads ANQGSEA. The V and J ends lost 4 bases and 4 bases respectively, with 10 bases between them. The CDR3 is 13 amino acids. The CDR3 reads CSVGQVATGELFF. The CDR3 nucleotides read TGCAGCGTTGGACAGGTTGCCACCGGGGAGCTGTTTTTT.

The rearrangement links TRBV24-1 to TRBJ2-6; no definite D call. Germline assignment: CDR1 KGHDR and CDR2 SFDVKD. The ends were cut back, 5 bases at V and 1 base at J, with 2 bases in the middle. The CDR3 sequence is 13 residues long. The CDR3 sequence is CATSGSGANVLTF. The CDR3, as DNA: TGTGCCACCAGTGGGTCTGGGGCCAACGTCCTGACTTTC.

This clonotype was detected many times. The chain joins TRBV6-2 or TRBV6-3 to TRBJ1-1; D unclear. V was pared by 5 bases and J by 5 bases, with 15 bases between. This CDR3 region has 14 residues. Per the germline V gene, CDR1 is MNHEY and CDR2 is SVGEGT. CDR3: CASSTTGTWTEAFF. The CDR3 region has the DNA TGTGCCAGCAGTACCACGGGAACGTGGACTGAAGCTTTCTTT.

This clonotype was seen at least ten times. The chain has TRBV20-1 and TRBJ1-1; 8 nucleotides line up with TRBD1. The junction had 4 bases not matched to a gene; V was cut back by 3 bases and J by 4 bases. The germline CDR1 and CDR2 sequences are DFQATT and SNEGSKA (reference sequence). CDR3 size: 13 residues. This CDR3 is CSARDRATTEAFF. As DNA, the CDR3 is TGCAGTGCTAGGGACAGGGCGACCACTGAAGCTTTCTTT.

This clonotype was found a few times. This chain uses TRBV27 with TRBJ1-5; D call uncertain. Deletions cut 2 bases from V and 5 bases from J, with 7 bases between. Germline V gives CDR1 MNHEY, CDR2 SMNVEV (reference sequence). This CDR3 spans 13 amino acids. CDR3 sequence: CASSLREDQPQHF. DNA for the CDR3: TGTGCCAGCAGTTTAAGGGAGGATCAGCCCCAGCATTTT.

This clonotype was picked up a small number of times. The CDR3 here is CASSLSKDTQYF. In DNA form, the CDR3 reads TGCGCCAGCAGCTTGTCGAAAGATACGCAGTATTTT. The V and J genes are TRBV5-1 and TRBJ2-3; D not resolved. V was shortened by 1 base and J by 5 bases, with 5 bases between the two germline ends. This CDR3 contains 12 residues. In germline, CDR1 is SGHRS, CDR2 YFSETQ.

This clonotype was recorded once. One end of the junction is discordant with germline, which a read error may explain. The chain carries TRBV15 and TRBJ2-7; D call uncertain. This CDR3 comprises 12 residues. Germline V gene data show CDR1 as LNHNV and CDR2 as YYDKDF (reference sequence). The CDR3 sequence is CATSRANGEQSF. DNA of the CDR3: TGTGCCACCAGCAGAGCTAACGGCGAGCAGTCCTTC.

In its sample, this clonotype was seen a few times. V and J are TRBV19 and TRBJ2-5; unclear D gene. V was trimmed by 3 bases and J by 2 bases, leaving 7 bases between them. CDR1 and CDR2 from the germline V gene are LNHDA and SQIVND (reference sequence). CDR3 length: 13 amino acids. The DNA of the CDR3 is TGTGCCAGTAGTATTGGGCAACAAGAGACCCAGTACTTC. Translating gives CASSIGQQETQYF.

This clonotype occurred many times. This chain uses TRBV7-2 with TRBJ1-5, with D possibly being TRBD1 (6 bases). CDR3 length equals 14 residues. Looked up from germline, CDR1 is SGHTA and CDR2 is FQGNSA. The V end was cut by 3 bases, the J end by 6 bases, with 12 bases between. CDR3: CASSFGGRGQPQHF. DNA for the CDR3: TGTGCCAGCAGCTTTGGGGGGCGAGGTCAGCCCCAGCATTTT.